One and the same sample provided the 23 T cell receptor beta chains below, sequenced in a study of T cell changes during pregnancy in multiple sclerosis. This table comes from immunoSEQ multiplex PCR, and its TCRdb copy is limited to in-frame clones, with some not included. Counted here are about 120,000 clones, 80% to 95% occurring once; the ten biggest clones make up roughly 5.7%. The source was peripheral blood, collected before pregnancy. The receptors derive from a female donor with multiple sclerosis, enrolled in a pregnancy study.

The CDR3 DNA is TGTGCCAGCACCGGGACTCCTGCCCTTAGGCAGCCCCAGCATTTT. Protein: CASTGTPALRQPQHF. This chain uses TRBV2 with TRBJ1-5, with D possibly matching TRBD1 (5 bases). Per the germline V gene, CDR1 is SNHLY and CDR2 is FYNNEI. This CDR3 has 15 residues. Trimming stripped 7 bases from V and 7 bases from J, with 20 bases between.

The chain combines TRBV16 with TRBJ1-4; tentatively, D is TRBD1 (6 bases). This CDR3 spans 15 amino acids. Germline values: CDR1 KGHSY, CDR2 FQNENV. V was cut by 1 base and J by 8 bases, with 14 bases left in between. CDR3 loop: CASSQFQGTGEKLFF. The CDR3 nucleotides are TGTGCCAGCAGCCAATTTCAGGGGACGGGGGAAAAACTGTTTTTT.

This sequence joins TRBV6-6 and TRBJ1-1; 12 nucleotides agree with TRBD1. Germline CDR1 and CDR2: MNHNY and SVGAGI (reference sequence). J gave up 5 bases and V 8 bases, and 6 bases lay outside the gene matches. The CDR3 sequence is 14 residues long. The CDR3 loop reads CASWGDRGLTEAFF. Written as DNA, the CDR3 is TGTGCCAGCTGGGGGGACAGGGGGCTAACTGAAGCTTTCTTT.

The V and J genes are TRBV19 and TRBJ1-1; no definite D call. The V gene lost 6 bases and the J gene lost 5 bases, with 7 bases spanning the gap. The CDR3 loop spans 11 amino acids. Germline CDR1 reads LNHDA; CDR2 reads SQIVND (reference sequence). CDR3 protein: CASRVGTEAFF. CDR3 nucleotide sequence: TGTGCCAGTAGGGTCGGGACTGAAGCTTTCTTT.

DNA for the CDR3: TGTGCCAGCAGCCTCAGGGGTTTCCAAGAGACCCAGTACTTC. Encoded protein: CASSLRGFQETQYF. J is TRBJ2-5 and V is TRBV7-7, with TRBD1 as a possible D gene (6 bases). The CDR3 is 14 amino acids. The V end lost 5 bases, the J end lost 1 base, and 11 bases lay between the germline ends. The germline CDR1 and CDR2 sequences are SSHAT and FNYEAQ (reference sequence). Using reference TRBV7-7 and TRBJ2-5 for the parts outside the CDR3, the full variable domain is GAGVSQSPRYKVTKRGQDVTLRCDPISSHATLYWYQQALGQGPEFLTYFNYEAQPDKSGLPSDRFSAERPEGSISTLTIQRTEQRDSAMYRCASSLRGFQETQYFGPGTRLLVL.

This chain uses TRBV15 with TRBJ1-1; tentatively, D is TRBD1 (6 bases). The CDR3 spans 13 residues. Germline-derived CDR1 and CDR2 are LNHNV and YYDKDF (reference sequence). Deletions cut 0 bases from V and 11 bases from J, with 13 bases between. CDR3 bases: TGTGCCACCAGCAGAGATAATTCAGGGGCCGCTTTCTTT. Protein product: CATSRDNSGAAFF.

The genes are TRBV7-2 and TRBJ2-5, with D perhaps TRBD1 (5 bases). This CDR3 has 14 residues. V lost 4 bases to trimming and J lost 5 bases, with 14 bases between them. Germline CDR1 is SGHTA and CDR2 is FQGNSA. CDR3 nucleotide sequence: TGTGCCAGCAGCTCATTTCCAGGGTCGGAGACCCAGTACTTC. It specifies CASSSFPGSETQYF. Filled out from reference TRBV7-2 and TRBJ2-5, the complete variable domain reads GAGVSQSPSNKVTEKGKDVELRCDPISGHTALYWYRQSLGQGLEFLIYFQGNSAPDKSGLPSDRFSAERTGGSVSTLTIQRTQQEDSAVYLCASSSFPGSETQYFGPGTRLLVL.

The chain joins TRBV19 to TRBJ2-2, with TRBD1 identical over 8 bases. J gave up 7 bases and V 1 base, and 17 bases lay outside the gene matches. The length of the CDR3 is 19 residues. Germline CDR1 is LNHDA and CDR2 is SQIVND (reference sequence). The CDR3 is CASSIGRGWGQADGGELFF. The CDR3 DNA is TGTGCCAGTAGTATAGGGAGGGGTTGGGGACAGGCTGACGGCGGGGAGCTGTTTTTT.

The chain couples TRBV5-5 to TRBJ2-2; 7 bases are a match to TRBD2. The CDR3 totals 16 residues. The V and J ends lost 2 bases and 6 bases, in that order; junction bases with no gene match: 10. Germline CDR1 is SGHKS and CDR2 is YYEKEE (reference sequence). The CDR3 loop is CASSFPMGGGPGELFF. CDR3 DNA: TGTGCCAGCAGCTTTCCGATGGGGGGGGGACCCGGGGAGCTGTTTTTT.

The chain recombines TRBV27 with TRBJ1-6; no definite D call. This CDR3 is 16 amino acids long. The germline V gene encodes CDR1 MNHEY and CDR2 SMNVEV (reference sequence). V was cut by 2 bases and J by 3 bases, with 11 bases left in between. The CDR3 reads CASSLNDPSYNSPLHF. The CDR3 DNA is TGTGCCAGCAGTTTAAATGATCCTAGCTATAATTCACCCCTCCACTTT.

This clone showed up just once. The genes are TRBV27 and TRBJ2-7, with 11 bases lining up with TRBD1. CDR3 length equals 13 residues. Germline CDR1 and CDR2: MNHEY and SMNVEV (reference sequence). V dropped 10 bases and J dropped 2; count of bases not matched to a gene: 4. The CDR3 DNA is TGTGCCACCCGGGACAGGGGGGCCTACGAGCAGTACTTC. Translated: CATRDRGAYEQYF.

This chain links TRBV9 with TRBJ2-3; tentative D call: TRBD1 (6 bases). Trimming cost V 3 bases and J 1 base, with 18 bases left between them. The CDR3 has 17 residues. The germline gives CDR1 SGDLS, CDR2 YYNGEE. CDR3 region: CASSAHFRTVGTDTQYF. CDR3 sequence (DNA): TGTGCCAGCAGCGCGCACTTTCGGACAGTGGGCACAGATACGCAGTATTTT. Complete variable domain (other parts from reference TRBV9 and TRBJ2-3): DSGVTQTPKHLITATGQRVTLRCSPRSGDLSVYWYQQSLDQGLQFLIQYYNGEERAKGNILERFSAQQFPDLHSELNLSSLELGDSALYFCASSAHFRTVGTDTQYFGPGTRLTVL.

V and J are TRBV28 and TRBJ2-7, with D perhaps matching TRBD1 (6 bases). The germline gives CDR1 MDHEN, CDR2 SYDVKM. Trimming left V 6 bases short and J 3 bases short, with 15 bases between. The CDR3 is made up of 14 amino acids. The CDR3 reads CASRPGTFNYEQYF. In DNA form, the CDR3 reads TGTGCCAGCAGACCCGGGACATTCAACTACGAGCAGTACTTC.

The V gene is TRBV30, the J gene TRBJ1-6; possible D gene TRBD1, 6 bases. V lost 0 bases and J lost 0, with 9 bases in between. This CDR3 region has 16 residues. From germline, CDR1 is GTSNPN and CDR2 SVGIG (reference sequence). The CDR3 loop is CAWSVQGSSYNSPLHF. The CDR3 DNA reads TGTGCCTGGAGTGTACAGGGAAGCTCCTATAATTCACCCCTCCACTTT.

The chain couples TRBV7-2 to TRBJ2-1; 11 nucleotides align to TRBD2. The CDR3 is made up of 18 amino acids. CDR1 SGHTA and CDR2 FQGNSA come from the germline V gene. Trimming at V came to 5 bases and at J to 8 bases, leaving 17 bases not matched to a gene. CDR3 nucleotide sequence: TGTGCCAGCAGCCCATACGTTTTAGCGGGAGGGCCCCAGGATGAGCAGTTCTTC. Its translation: CASSPYVLAGGPQDEQFF. Supplemented by reference TRBV7-2 and TRBJ2-1, the full variable domain reads GAGVSQSPSNKVTEKGKDVELRCDPISGHTALYWYRQSLGQGLEFLIYFQGNSAPDKSGLPSDRFSAERTGGSVSTLTIQRTQQEDSAVYLCASSPYVLAGGPQDEQFFGPGTRLTVL.

The chain employs TRBV5-4 and TRBJ2-1; D is uncertain. Germline V gives CDR1 SGHNT, CDR2 YYREEE (reference sequence). There are 13 residues in the CDR3. V was shortened by 4 bases and J by 8 bases, with 13 bases between the two germline ends. CDR3 coding DNA: TGTGCCAGCAGCCACACCCACCGGGATGAGCAGTTCTTC. It encodes CASSHTHRDEQFF. The complete variable domain, with remaining parts taken from reference TRBV5-4 and TRBJ2-1, reads ETGVTQSPTHLIKTRGQQVTLRCSSQSGHNTVSWYQQALGQGPQFIFQYYREEENGRGNFPPRFSGLQFPNYSSELNVNALELDDSALYLCASSHTHRDEQFFGPGTRLTVL.

This clone showed up just once. The chain employs TRBV5-4 and TRBJ2-7, with 14 bases lining up with TRBD2. The J segment lost 2 bases and the V segment lost 0 bases, leaving 7 bases of the junction unmatched. Germline values: CDR1 SGHNT, CDR2 YYREEE (reference sequence). CDR3 length: 18 amino acids. CDR3 residues: CASSLGRGLAGETYEQYF. CDR3 nucleotides: TGTGCCAGCAGCTTGGGCAGGGGACTAGCGGGAGAGACCTACGAGCAGTACTTC.

The chain combines TRBV5-6 with TRBJ1-1; D might be TRBD1 (5 bases). The germline CDR1 and CDR2 sequences are SGHDT and YYEEEE. This CDR3 has 18 amino acids. V was shortened by 4 bases and J by 0 bases, with 22 bases between the two germline ends. CDR3: CASSKGPGLKVLNTEAFF. CDR3 DNA: TGTGCCAGCAGCAAAGGGCCGGGACTCAAAGTTTTGAACACTGAAGCTTTCTTT.

The chain is built from TRBV27 and TRBJ1-1; tentatively, D is TRBD1 (5 bases). The ends were cut back, 3 bases at V and 4 bases at J, with 12 bases in the middle. CDR1 and CDR2 (germline): MNHEY, SMNVEV (reference sequence). The CDR3 loop spans 14 amino acids. This chain's CDR3 is CASSFAGWGTEAFF. As DNA, the CDR3 is TGTGCCAGCAGTTTCGCAGGGTGGGGCACTGAAGCTTTCTTT.

The chain couples TRBV4-1 to TRBJ1-1; D is undetermined. Germline CDR1 is MGHRA and CDR2 is YSYEKL. With 4 bases removed from V and 4 bases from J, the gap between germline ends came to 13 bases. The CDR3 contains 14 residues. The CDR3 loop is CASSPREGGTEAFF. The CDR3 DNA is TGCGCCAGCAGCCCCCGGGAGGGTGGCACTGAAGCTTTCTTT.

The chain couples TRBV5-8 to TRBJ2-7; 8 bases agree with TRBD1. This CDR3 is 15 amino acids long. The trim removed 1 base at V and 2 bases at J, leaving 5 bases unmatched. Germline CDR1 reads SGHTS; CDR2 reads YDEGEE. The CDR3 sequence is CASSLKGQVTYEQYF. The CDR3 DNA sequence: TGTGCCAGCAGCTTGAAGGGACAGGTGACCTACGAGCAGTACTTC.

This clone appeared a single time. V is TRBV29-1 and J is TRBJ1-1; D is perhaps TRBD1 (6 bases). CDR3 length: 13 amino acids. The V end lost 7 bases, the J end lost 1 base, and 13 bases lay between the germline ends. CDR1 is SQVTM and CDR2 is ANQGSEA in the germline V gene. CDR3 loop: CSAKARGNTEAFF. The CDR3 DNA is TGCAGCGCCAAAGCCAGGGGGAACACTGAAGCTTTCTTT.

CDR3 protein: CASRGTGNTPETQYF. CDR3 nucleotide sequence: TGTGCCAGCAGGGGAACAGGGAATACACCGGAGACCCAGTACTTC. This chain connects TRBV2 to TRBJ2-5; TRBD1 might be the D (6 bases). Germline loops: CDR1 SNHLY, CDR2 FYNNEI. The germline V and J ends were trimmed by 6 bases and 5 bases, with 19 bases remaining between them. CDR3 length: 15 residues.